This T cell receptor (beta chain) was found in a study of prognosis after radiotherapy for stage I lung cancer. Study findings and constraints: Patients developing distant metastases showed lower Shannon entropy after stereotactic body radiation therapy.

V lost 4 bases, J lost 6 bases, and 10 bases lay in between. The CDR3 is 12 amino acids. The germline gives CDR1 MNHGY, CDR2 SVAAGI. Genomic DNA yielded TCR beta CDR3, amplified by two-round multiplex PCR. Gene-specific TRBV and TRBJ primers were used in PCR round one. TCRdb recomputed calls from the multiplex PCR reads with MiXCR, one row per CDR3 protein. The sample has about 32,000 distinct CDR3 sequences, about 39% seen once. In regard to this clonotype: The target antigen is unknown.

This TCR was sampled from a donor at least 50 years old with non-small cell lung cancer. The chain couples TRBV6-9 to TRBJ2-7, with D hard to call. This specimen was PBMCs, taken before or after stereotactic body radiation therapy (not recorded which). CDR3 nucleotide sequence: TGTGCCAGCAGTTTCCCGAACAGCGAGCAGTACTTC. Amino acid sequence: CASSFPNSEQYF.